Detailed here is one T cell receptor (beta chain). Its antigen is still unknown. MiXCR was run by TCRdb on the reads, yielding one entry per CDR3 protein. In the table there are about 480,000 distinct CDR3 sequences, roughly a third of which are singletons. These data come from a study of T cell repertoires in cytomegalovirus infection. Study background: CMV epitopes, recently identified HLA-C-restricted and well-studied HLA-B-restricted, were used. Study-wide results and limits: People with CMV and the relevant HLA were identified by cumulative public TCR beta family frequency. In two of eight donors, the top clonotype was HLA-C-restricted CMV-specific.

V was cut by 0 bases and J by 0 bases, with 11 bases left in between. The germline V gene has CDR1 MGHRA and CDR2 YSYEKL. CDR3 length equals 17 residues. The chain recombines TRBV4-1 with TRBJ2-2; D call uncertain. The TCR comes from a human donor in good health (CMV status not recorded). Some clones in this sample may be carry-over from other donors' samples. The material was cultured PBMCs, obtained from culture after CMV antigen stimulation. The CDR3 sequence: CASSQDLLRANTGELFF. The CDR3 DNA sequence: TGCGCCAGCAGCCAAGACCTCCTTCGCGCGAACACCGGGGAGCTGTTTTTT.